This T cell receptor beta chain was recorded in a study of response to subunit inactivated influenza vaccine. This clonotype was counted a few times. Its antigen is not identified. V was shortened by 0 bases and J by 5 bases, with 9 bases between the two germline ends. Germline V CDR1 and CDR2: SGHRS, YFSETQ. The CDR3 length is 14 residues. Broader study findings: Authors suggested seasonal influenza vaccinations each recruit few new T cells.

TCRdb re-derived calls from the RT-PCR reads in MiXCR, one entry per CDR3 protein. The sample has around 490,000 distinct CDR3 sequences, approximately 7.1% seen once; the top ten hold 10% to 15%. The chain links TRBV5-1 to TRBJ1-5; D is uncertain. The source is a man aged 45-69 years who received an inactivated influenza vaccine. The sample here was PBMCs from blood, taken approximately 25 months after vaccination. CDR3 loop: CASSLGNLDQPQHF. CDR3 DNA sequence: TGCGCCAGCAGCTTGGGTAATTTGGATCAGCCCCAGCATTTT.